One sample yielded the 25 T cell receptor beta chains listed below, sequenced in a study of T cells in Graves' hyperthyroidism and ophthalmopathy. Amplification of TCR beta CDR3 regions used RNA as the template. The TCR CDR3 was amplified in a first-round RT-PCR using the HTBI primer set. TCRdb analysed the multiplex PCR reads with MiXCR anew, one entry per CDR3 protein. The sample lists some 510,000 distinct CDR3 sequences; about 43% were seen once. What was sequenced was peripheral blood or thyroid tissue (not recorded which). The receptors derive from a young woman with Graves' hyperthyroidism.

The V and J genes are TRBV25-1 and TRBJ1-4, with TRBD1 identical over 7 bases. J gave up 10 bases and V 1 base, and 3 bases lay outside the gene matches. This CDR3 contains 13 residues. Germline V gives CDR1 MGHDK, CDR2 SYGVNS. The CDR3 region is CASSELSGGKLFF. The CDR3 nucleotides read TGTGCCAGCAGTGAATTGTCAGGGGGAAAACTGTTTTTT. The entire variable domain, with the rest obtained from reference TRBV25-1 and TRBJ1-4, is as follows: EADIYQTPRYLVIGTGKKITLECSQTMGHDKMYWYQQDPGMELHLIHYSYGVNSTEKGDLSSESTVSRIRTEHFPLTLESARPSHTSQYLCASSELSGGKLFFGSGTQLSVL.

This clonotype showed up just a few times. This chain links TRBV14 with TRBJ2-2; possible D gene TRBD2, 5 bases. This CDR3 is 15 amino acids long. The V gene lost 2 bases and the J gene lost 4 bases, with 11 bases spanning the gap. The V gene's germline CDR1 is SGHDN and CDR2 FVKESK. CDR3 region: CASSQWTGITGELFF. The CDR3 bases are TGTGCCAGCAGCCAATGGACTGGGATCACCGGGGAGCTGTTTTTT.

The V call is TRBV7-2, the J call TRBJ1-1, with D perhaps TRBD1 (5 bases). The germline gives CDR1 SGHTA, CDR2 FQGNSA. This CDR3 has 13 residues. V was clipped by 6 bases and J by 11 bases, with 19 bases between them. CDR3 nucleotide sequence: TGTGCCAGCAGTTTGGAGGAGGGACGCTGGGCTTTCTTT. Amino acid sequence: CASSLEEGRWAFF. The full variable domain, rest sourced from reference TRBV7-2 and TRBJ1-1, is GAGVSQSPSNKVTEKGKDVELRCDPISGHTALYWYRQSLGQGLEFLIYFQGNSAPDKSGLPSDRFSAERTGGSVSTLTIQRTQQEDSAVYLCASSLEEGRWAFFGQGTRLTVV.

This clonotype was recorded at least ten times. The V call is TRBV2, the J call TRBJ1-2, with D tentatively TRBD1 (6 bases). This CDR3 spans 14 amino acids. Trimming pared 6 bases from V and 7 bases from J, leaving 18 bases between. CDR1 and CDR2 from the germline V gene are SNHLY and FYNNEI. The CDR3 here is CASRASWGQSGYTF. Written as DNA, the CDR3 is TGTGCCAGCAGGGCTAGTTGGGGGCAGAGTGGCTACACCTTC.

The CDR3: CASSSRRQDPYGYTF. In DNA, the CDR3 is TGTGCCAGCAGTTCGAGGAGACAGGATCCTTATGGCTACACCTTC. V and J are TRBV25-1 and TRBJ1-2; the D gene is possibly TRBD1 (6 bases). The V gene lost 5 bases and the J gene lost 5 bases, with 18 bases spanning the gap. Per the germline V gene, CDR1 is MGHDK and CDR2 is SYGVNS. This CDR3 comprises 15 residues.

The chain has TRBV10-3 and TRBJ2-3; TRBD1 might be the D (6 bases). Between the trimmed V and J ends, which lost 4 bases and 5 bases, there was a span of 16 bases. The V gene's germline CDR1 is ENHRY and CDR2 SYGVKD. The CDR3 length is 15 residues. This CDR3 is CAISGLSGDEDTQYF. The CDR3 DNA is TGTGCCATCAGTGGTTTGTCAGGGGATGAAGATACGCAGTATTTT.

The chain joins TRBV25-1 to TRBJ1-6; 11 nucleotides match TRBD1. The CDR3 runs to 15 residues. The J segment lost 9 bases and the V segment lost 5 bases, leaving 6 bases of the junction unmatched. The germline gives CDR1 MGHDK, CDR2 SYGVNS. CDR3 nucleotides: TGTGCCAGCAGTCTCTATGGGACAGGGGGTTCACCCCTCCACTTT. It yields the protein CASSLYGTGGSPLHF.

The rearrangement joins TRBV7-6 to TRBJ1-4; possible D gene TRBD1, 5 bases. The CDR3 runs to 16 residues. Trimming removed 1 base at V and 6 bases at J, with 15 bases between. Germline V gene data show CDR1 as SGHVS and CDR2 as FNYEAQ. CDR3 in amino acids: CASSLVGLATDEKLFF. In DNA, the CDR3 is TGTGCCAGCAGCTTAGTAGGACTAGCGACAGATGAAAAACTGTTTTTT.

This clonotype was counted ten times or more. Relative to the germline gene, one junction end is altered; a read error may explain this. The chain combines TRBV5-1 with TRBJ2-5; 9 bases are a match to TRBD1. The CDR3 runs 14 residues. Germline V gene sequence: CDR1 SGHRS, CDR2 YFSETQ. The CDR3 is CASSSGQGQETQYF. The CDR3 region has the DNA TGTGCCAGCAGTTCGGGACAGGGCCAAGAGACCCAGTACTTC.

This clonotype was seen more than once but under ten times. The junction does not match germline at one end; this may be a read error. The chain links TRBV6-1 to TRBJ1-4; tentatively, D is TRBD1 (5 bases). Germline CDR1 is MNHNS and CDR2 is SASEGT. The CDR3 length is 16 residues. The CDR3 here is CASSHLQAGGNGKLFF. DNA of the CDR3: TGTGCCAGCAGCCACCTACAGGCCGGGGGGAATGGAAAACTGTTTTTT.

The chain links TRBV20-1 to TRBJ2-7; the match to TRBD2 covers 9 bases. V dropped 4 bases and J dropped 6; count of bases not matched to a gene: 10. CDR3 length: 14 residues. Per the germline V gene, CDR1 is DFQATT and CDR2 is SNEGSKA (reference sequence). CDR3 coding DNA: TGCAGTGCTACCTTCCTTAGCGGGAGAGGCGAGCAGTACTTC. Residues: CSATFLSGRGEQYF.

The gene calls are TRBV10-3 and TRBJ1-1; 8 nucleotides line up with TRBD1. The V and J ends lost 6 bases and 1 base, in that order; junction bases with no gene match: 4. The V gene's germline CDR1 is ENHRY and CDR2 SYGVKD. This CDR3 is 14 amino acids long. The CDR3 bases are TGTGCCATCAGCTTGACAGGGGCGAACACTGAAGCTTTCTTT. Its translation is CAISLTGANTEAFF.

V usage is TRBV20-1 and J usage is TRBJ1-5; the D gene is possibly TRBD1 (5 bases). CDR3 length equals 13 residues. The germline V gene has CDR1 DFQATT and CDR2 SNEGSKA (reference sequence). V was pared by 5 bases and J by 11 bases, with 19 bases between. The CDR3 reads CSAPGTSGRAQHF. Written as DNA, the CDR3 is TGCAGTGCTCCGGGGACTAGCGGGAGGGCCCAGCATTTT.

There are a few counts of this clonotype. The rearrangement uses TRBV2 and TRBJ1-6, with D possibly being TRBD1 (6 bases). The germline V and J ends were trimmed by 8 bases and 11 bases, with 16 bases remaining between them. The CDR3 has 13 residues. Germline V gene sequence: CDR1 SNHLY, CDR2 FYNNEI. CDR3 sequence: CASDPGQITPLHF. In nucleotides, the CDR3 is TGTGCCAGCGATCCGGGACAAATAACACCCCTCCACTTT.

This chain joins TRBV7-9 and TRBJ1-1, with TRBD1 identical over 8 bases. CDR3 length: 14 residues. Germline lookup yields CDR1 SEHNR and CDR2 FQNEAQ (reference sequence). Germline trimming cut 5 bases from V and 6 bases from J; bases unmatched to any gene: 8. CDR3 amino acids: CASSPDRVGPEAFF. CDR3 bases: TGTGCCAGCAGCCCGGACAGGGTCGGTCCTGAAGCTTTCTTT.

The chain joins TRBV5-1 to TRBJ1-1; a weak D match, TRBD1 (6 bases). Germline assignment: CDR1 SGHRS and CDR2 YFSETQ. This CDR3 has 14 amino acids. Between the trimmed V and J ends, which lost 4 bases and 4 bases, there was a span of 14 bases. The CDR3 region has the DNA TGCGCCAGCAGCCCACGGGGGGCGAGCACTGAAGCTTTCTTT. It translates to CASSPRGASTEAFF.

This chain joins TRBV7-6 and TRBJ2-7; TRBD1 matches at 7 bases. Germline CDR1 SGHVS, CDR2 FNYEAQ. This CDR3 region has 17 residues. Germline trimming cut 0 bases from V and 3 bases from J; bases unmatched to any gene: 11. Here the CDR3 DNA reads TGTGCCAGCAGCTTAGCCAGCAGCTTGTGGGACAGCTACGAGCAGTACTTC. This sequence encodes CASSLASSLWDSYEQYF.

To note about this clonotype: A read error may explain this, as a much larger clone is one base away. The chain employs TRBV9 and TRBJ1-6; D ambiguous. Germline V gene sequence: CDR1 SGDLS, CDR2 YYNGEE. The V end lost 4 bases, the J end lost 7 bases, and 15 bases lay between the germline ends. This CDR3 has 15 amino acids. For the CDR3, the DNA is TGTGCCAGCAGCCCGTACAAGGAGGCGAATTCACCCCTCCACTTT. This sequence encodes CASSPYKEANSPLHF.

This clonotype was recorded many times. CDR3 sequence reads: CSVEVDRTKDEQYF. Here the CDR3 DNA reads TGCAGCGTTGAAGTGGACAGAACTAAGGACGAGCAGTACTTC. The chain recombines TRBV29-1 with TRBJ2-7; tentative D call: TRBD1 (6 bases). With 1 base removed from V and 5 bases from J, the gap between germline ends came to 15 bases. Germline values: CDR1 SQVTM, CDR2 ANQGSEA. CDR3 length equals 14 residues.

This sequence joins TRBV6-6 and TRBJ2-5, with TRBD2 identical over 14 bases. Germline V CDR1 and CDR2: MNHNY, SVGAGI (reference sequence). There are 16 residues in the CDR3. Trimming removed 6 bases from V and 2 bases from J; junction bases left unmatched: 5. The CDR3 spells CASRRGLAGVQETQYF. The CDR3 nucleotides read TGTGCCAGCAGGAGGGGACTAGCGGGAGTTCAAGAGACCCAGTACTTC.

This clonotype was counted ten times or more. The germline gene is not matched at one end of the junction; a read error may be the cause. V is TRBV10-3 and J is TRBJ2-2; 7 nucleotides agree with TRBD2. Germline V gene lookup returns CDR1 ENHRY and CDR2 SYGVKD. The CDR3 has 15 amino acids. Written as DNA, the CDR3 is TGTGCCATCAGTGAGTCGAGGGGCGATTTGCGGGAGTTGTTTTTT. Translation gives CAISESRGDLRELFF.

V gene TRBV7-2 combines with J gene TRBJ1-1; D uncertain. The CDR3 sequence is 15 residues long. Germline V lookup: CDR1 SGHTA, CDR2 FQGNSA. The V gene lost 0 bases and the J gene lost 4 bases, with 12 bases spanning the gap. As DNA, the CDR3 is TGTGCCAGCAGCTTAGCCAGTAGTATAGTCACTGAAGCTTTCTTT. Translation gives CASSLASSIVTEAFF.

The chain has TRBV2 and TRBJ2-7; D not resolved. The CDR3 is 14 amino acids. CDR1 and CDR2 from the germline V gene are SNHLY and FYNNEI. Trimming took off 7 bases at V and 4 bases at J, with 17 bases between the two ends. The CDR3 sequence: CASKLSRTGYEQYF. CDR3 nucleotide sequence: TGTGCCAGCAAGTTGAGCAGGACCGGGTACGAGCAGTACTTC.

This chain joins TRBV11-2 and TRBJ1-1; 7 bases are a match to TRBD1. The CDR3 runs 16 residues. The germline gives CDR1 SGHAT, CDR2 FQNNGV. The ends lost 5 bases at V and 7 bases at J; junction bases unmatched: 16. The chain's CDR3 is CASSQPQGVGTDEAFF. As DNA, the CDR3 is TGTGCCAGCAGCCAACCGCAAGGAGTAGGGACAGATGAAGCTTTCTTT.

V gene TRBV29-1 combines with J gene TRBJ1-1, with D possibly matching TRBD1 (6 bases). The germline V gene encodes CDR1 SQVTM and CDR2 ANQGSEA. V gave up 7 bases and J gave up 0 bases, with 12 bases separating them. The CDR3 runs 13 residues. This chain's CDR3 is CSASGDLNTEAFF. The CDR3 region has the DNA TGCAGCGCATCAGGGGATTTGAACACTGAAGCTTTCTTT. Full variable domain (outside the CDR3, taken from reference TRBV29-1 and TRBJ1-1): SAVISQKPSRDICQRGTSLTIQCQVDSQVTMMFWYRQQPGQSLTLIATANQGSEATYESGFVIDKFPISRPNLTFSTLTVSNMSPEDSSIYLCSASGDLNTEAFFGQGTRLTVV.